This T cell receptor beta chain stems from a study of blood T cell repertoires in COVID-19. Study-level background: Nucleic acid was either cDNA or gDNA, and it came from T cells, B-cell-depleted T cells, or PBMCs.

Here immunoSEQ multiplex PCR was the method, and the copy in TCRdb shows in-frame clones only, minus some. The sample includes 250,000 to 350,000 clones, 88% of them seen just once. One Seattle source followed patients from active infection through their disease course. The receptor comes from a woman in her twenties or thirties with COVID-19, enrolled during active disease. Sequenced material: peripheral blood.

CDR3 DNA sequence: TGTGCCAGCAGCCAATCGCAGGGCGCGGCTGAAGCTTTCTTT. It is translated as CASSQSQGAAEAFF. This sequence joins TRBV4-2 and TRBJ1-1; perhaps TRBD1 as D (5 bases). The V gene's germline CDR1 is LGHNA and CDR2 YNFKEQ. The CDR3 totals 14 residues. Trimming cost V 2 bases and J 6 bases, with 13 bases left between them.